These T cell receptor beta chains were read from a single sample in a study of cytomegalovirus exposure and HLA in healthy donors. Some clones are missing from TCRdb's copy, which holds only in-frame ones; the method was immunoSEQ multiplex PCR. The sample includes about 140,000 clones, 75% to 80% of them seen just once. Sequencing was performed on PBMCs. These receptors all stem from a man younger than 30 in good health and CMV-seronegative. Each CDR3 is given with its conserved first and last residue. Fields, in order: V gene, J gene, D gene, clone size, CDR3 DNA, CDR3 protein. The D gene is left open where the match is weak. Clone size is given for some rows only: seen once, a few or many times, or a class if the clone is expanded.

TRBV29-1	TRBJ1-3	-	-	TGCAGCGTTGACTTTTCCTTTCAGGTAATCTCAGGCAGCTACTCTGGAAACACCATATATTTT	CSVDFSFQVISGSYSGNTIYF
TRBV29-1	TRBJ1-2	-	-	TGCAGCGTTGGGACACGTGCTAACTATGGCTACACCTTC	CSVGTRANYGYTF
TRBV9	TRBJ1-1	-	-	TGTGCCAGCAGCGCCTCGGTGTTCGCTGAAGCTTTCTTT	CASSASVFAEAFF
TRBV5-1	TRBJ2-2	TRBD1	-	TGCGCCAGCAGCTTCGACAGGGCCGGGGTGCTGTTTTTT	CASSFDRAGVLFF
TRBV7-9	TRBJ1-2	TRBD1	-	TGTGCCAGCAGCTTAGCGGGACAGGTCCGAGGAAACTATGGCTACACCTTC	CASSLAGQVRGNYGYTF
TRBV2	TRBJ2-1	-	-	TGTGCCAGCAGTGTAACGGGGAGAAATCGTAGGGCCTACAATGAGCAGTTCTTC	CASSVTGRNRRAYNEQFF
TRBV5-1	TRBJ2-7	TRBD1	-	TGCGCCAGCAGCTCTCCGGACAGGGGGGACTACGAGCAGTACTTC	CASSSPDRGDYEQYF
TRBV28	TRBJ1-2	-	-	TGTGCCAGCAGTTTAGGGGGGAGGGGATATGGCTACACCTTC	CASSLGGRGYGYTF
TRBV6-5	TRBJ2-2	-	-	TGTGCCAGCAGCGTAGGAGACACCGGGGAGCTGTTTTTT	CASSVGDTGELFF
TRBV19	TRBJ2-5	TRBD2	-	TGTGCCAGTAGCTCACTAGCGGGGGACGAAGAGACCCAGTACTTC	CASSSLAGDEETQYF
TRBV7-8	TRBJ2-2	TRBD2	-	TGTGCCAGCAGCCGGGGACTAGCGGGAGAGGGCAACACCGGGGAGCTGTTTTTT	CASSRGLAGEGNTGELFF
TRBV4-1	TRBJ1-2	TRBD1	-	TGCGCCAGCAGCCACCGGGGACAGGGGGCGAGGGGCTACACCTTC	CASSHRGQGARGYTF
TRBV30	TRBJ1-6	-	-	TGTGCCTGCCACCAGGGGTGGGATTCACCCCTCCACTTT	CACHQGWDSPLHF
TRBV30	TRBJ2-3	TRBD1	-	TGTGCCTGGAGTGTTGGGACAGTCGGCACAGATACGCAGTATTTT	CAWSVGTVGTDTQYF
TRBV4-1	TRBJ2-7	TRBD2	-	TGCGCCAGCAGCCAAGACGGGGGGATTACCTACGAGCAGTACTTC	CASSQDGGITYEQYF
TRBV27	TRBJ2-7	-	-	TGTGCCAGCAGATCCGATATGGGGCCTCAAGAGCAGTACTTC	CASRSDMGPQEQYF
TRBV10-1	TRBJ2-3	TRBD2	once	TGCGCCAGCAGTAACCCCGGGACTAGCGGCACAGATACACAGTATTTT	CASSNPGTSGTDTQYF
TRBV7-9	TRBJ2-4	TRBD2	-	TGTTCCAGCAGCGGGGGGGCCAAAAACATTCAGTACTTC	CSSSGGAKNIQYF
TRBV5-1	TRBJ2-3	-	-	TGCGCCAGCAGCTTACGGGACGGGAGTACTGGAGATACGCAGTATTTT	CASSLRDGSTGDTQYF
TRBV29-1	TRBJ1-2	-	-	TGCAGCGTTTGGACAGACGATAACTATGGCTACACCTTC	CSVWTDDNYGYTF
TRBV6-6	TRBJ1-2	TRBD1	-	TGTGCCAGCAGTTGGGGGCTTACCGGGACAGGGAGCGGCTACACCTTC	CASSWGLTGTGSGYTF
TRBV5-1	TRBJ1-4	-	few	TGCGCCAGCAAAGGGAGGGATATAACTAATGAAAAACTGTTTTTT	CASKGRDITNEKLFF
TRBV19	TRBJ1-3	-	-	TGTGCCAGTAAGGGCGGGGACTCTGGAAACACCATATATTTT	CASKGGDSGNTIYF
TRBV7-2	TRBJ1-4	TRBD1	once	TGTGCCAGCAGCCGTCACAGGGGAACTAATGAAAAACTGTTTTTT	CASSRHRGTNEKLFF
TRBV28	TRBJ2-7	-	-	TGTGCCAGCAGTTGGGCTTTAGGTAGTCGAGCCTACGAGCAGTACTTC	CASSWALGSRAYEQYF
TRBV7-2	TRBJ2-5	TRBD2	-	TGTGCCAGCAGCTTAGCGGCTAGCGGGGGGCTGGGGACCCAGTACTTC	CASSLAASGGLGTQYF
TRBV25-1	TRBJ2-2	TRBD2	once	TGTCCGCGGGGTGGGGGAGGGGCCGGGGAGCTGTTTTTT	CPRGGGGAGELFF
TRBV7-3	TRBJ1-2	TRBD1	few	TGTGCCAGCAGTTATCGCACAGGGGGCGGTGATGGCTACACCTTC	CASSYRTGGGDGYTF
TRBV25-1	TRBJ2-1	TRBD2	-	TGTGCCAGCAGTTTGGGACTAGCGGCATCCTACAATGAGCAGTTCTTC	CASSLGLAASYNEQFF
TRBV19	TRBJ1-5	TRBD1	-	TGTGCCAGTAGTATGGTGACAGGGGGTGGACAGCCCCAGCATTTT	CASSMVTGGGQPQHF
TRBV6-5	TRBJ1-5	TRBD1	-	TGTGCCAGCAGTTTGGACAGGGGCGTCAATCAGCCCCAGCATTTT	CASSLDRGVNQPQHF
TRBV7-6	TRBJ2-7	TRBD2	-	TGTGCCAGCAGCATAAGTTGGGGGACTAGTGGCGAGCAGTACTTC	CASSISWGTSGEQYF
TRBV18	TRBJ2-1	-	-	TGTGCCAGCTCACCGACGCCAGGCCCCTCGAATGAGCAGTTCTTC	CASSPTPGPSNEQFF
TRBV23-1	TRBJ2-3	-	-	TGCGCCAGCAGTCAACCCCGGAGGGGACCTGCAGATACGCAGTATTTT	CASSQPRRGPADTQYF
TRBV6-5	TRBJ2-3	TRBD2	few	TGTGCCAGCAGTTTGGGACTAGCGGGAGCGTCGGATACGCAGTATTTT	CASSLGLAGASDTQYF
TRBV11-3	TRBJ2-7	TRBD1	-	TGTGCCAGCAGCTTCCGGACAGGGAGCGAGCAGTACTTC	CASSFRTGSEQYF
TRBV7-8	TRBJ2-7	TRBD2	few	TGTGCCAGCAGCTATAATAGCGGGGGGACTATCTCCTACGAGCAGTACTTC	CASSYNSGGTISYEQYF
TRBV18	TRBJ2-7	-	-	TGTGCCAGCTCACCATTTTCACAGGCGCAGTCCTACGAGCAGTACTTC	CASSPFSQAQSYEQYF
TRBV7-9	TRBJ2-5	TRBD2	few	TGTGCCAGCAGCTACCAGGGACTAGGAGAGACCCAGTACTTC	CASSYQGLGETQYF
TRBV14	TRBJ2-7	-	-	TGTGCCAGCAGCCGCCCGGGGACTTACGCTCCCTACGAGCAGTACTTC	CASSRPGTYAPYEQYF
TRBV4-2	TRBJ1-2	-	-	TGTGCCAGCAGCCAATCTGAGGGGGATGGCTATGGCTACACCTTC	CASSQSEGDGYGYTF
TRBV19	TRBJ2-7	TRBD2	-	TGTGCCAGTAGTCCGGGGACTAGCGGGAAGTACGAGCAGTACTTC	CASSPGTSGKYEQYF
TRBV7-9	TRBJ1-1	-	-	TGTGCCAGCAGCTTAGGGTTGGAGGGTTGGGCTTTCTTT	CASSLGLEGWAFF
TRBV5-4	TRBJ2-3	-	-	TGTGCCAGCAGCTTGGGTCGGGAAGGCACAGATACGCAGTATTTT	CASSLGREGTDTQYF
TRBV7-9	TRBJ1-4	TRBD1	-	TGTGCCAGCAGCTTAGTGGAGACAGGGCCTGGTGAAAAACTGTTTTTT	CASSLVETGPGEKLFF